This T cell receptor (beta chain) was identified in a study of CD8 T cells in Susac syndrome. Reverse transcription of roughly 0.5 to 1 ug RNA was performed with random hexamers. TCRdb fed the immunoSEQ multiplex PCR reads into MiXCR, producing one record per CDR3 protein. The table includes roughly 180,000 distinct CDR3 sequences, roughly 94% detected once. From germline, CDR1 is DFQATT and CDR2 SNEGSKA (reference sequence). CDR3 length: 15 residues. V lost 5 bases to trimming and J lost 1 base, with 15 bases between them. The sequence came from a human donor in good health. V and J are TRBV20-1 and TRBJ1-5; no definite D call. Sequencing was carried out using CD4+ T cells from PBMCs. The CDR3 here is CSAWRQDGSNQPQHF. CDR3 in DNA: TGCAGTGCTTGGCGGCAGGACGGGAGCAATCAGCCCCAGCATTTT.